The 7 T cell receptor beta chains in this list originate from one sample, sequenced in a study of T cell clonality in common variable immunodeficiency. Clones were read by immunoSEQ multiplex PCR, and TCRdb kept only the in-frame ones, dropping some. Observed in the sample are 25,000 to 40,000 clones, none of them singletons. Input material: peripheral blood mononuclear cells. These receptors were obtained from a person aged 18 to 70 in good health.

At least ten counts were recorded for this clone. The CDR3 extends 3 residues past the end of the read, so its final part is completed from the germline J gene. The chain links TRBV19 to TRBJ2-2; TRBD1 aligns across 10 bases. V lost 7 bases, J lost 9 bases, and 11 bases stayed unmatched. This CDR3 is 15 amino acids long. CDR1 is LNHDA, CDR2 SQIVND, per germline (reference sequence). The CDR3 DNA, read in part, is TGTGCCAGTAATCGGCGGGACAGGGGTTCCCGGGAG. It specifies CASNRRDRGSRE. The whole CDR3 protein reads CASNRRDRGSRELFF.

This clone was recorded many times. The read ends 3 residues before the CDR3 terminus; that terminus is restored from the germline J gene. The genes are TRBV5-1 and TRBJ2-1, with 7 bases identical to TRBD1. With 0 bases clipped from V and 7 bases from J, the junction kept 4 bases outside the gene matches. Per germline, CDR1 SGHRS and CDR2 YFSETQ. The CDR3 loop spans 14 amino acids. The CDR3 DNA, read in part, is TGCGCCAGCAGCTTGGAAGGGACAGAAAATGAG. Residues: CASSLEGTENE. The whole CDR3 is CASSLEGTENEQFF. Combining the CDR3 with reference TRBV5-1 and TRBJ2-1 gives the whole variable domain KAGVTQTPRYLIKTRGQQVTLSCSPISGHRSVSWYQQTPGQGLQFLFEYFSETQRNKGNFPGRFSGRQFSNSRSEMNVSTLELGDSALYLCASSLEGTENEQFFGPGTRLTVL.

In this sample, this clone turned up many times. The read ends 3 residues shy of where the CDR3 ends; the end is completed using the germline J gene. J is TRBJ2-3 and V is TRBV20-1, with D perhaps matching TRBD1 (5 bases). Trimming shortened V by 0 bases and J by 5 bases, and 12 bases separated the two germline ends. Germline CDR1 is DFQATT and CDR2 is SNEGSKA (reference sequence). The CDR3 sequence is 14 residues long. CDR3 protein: CSARESAGKDTQYF. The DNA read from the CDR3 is TGCAGTGCTAGAGAATCGGCAGGGAAAGATACG.

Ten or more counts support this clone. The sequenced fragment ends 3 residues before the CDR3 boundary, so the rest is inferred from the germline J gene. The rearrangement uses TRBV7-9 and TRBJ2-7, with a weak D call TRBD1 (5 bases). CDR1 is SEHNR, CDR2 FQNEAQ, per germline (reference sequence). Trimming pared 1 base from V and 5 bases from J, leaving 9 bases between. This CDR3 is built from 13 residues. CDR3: CASSLGGFDEQYF. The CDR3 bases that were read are TGTGCCAGCAGCTTAGGGGGCTTCGACGAG.

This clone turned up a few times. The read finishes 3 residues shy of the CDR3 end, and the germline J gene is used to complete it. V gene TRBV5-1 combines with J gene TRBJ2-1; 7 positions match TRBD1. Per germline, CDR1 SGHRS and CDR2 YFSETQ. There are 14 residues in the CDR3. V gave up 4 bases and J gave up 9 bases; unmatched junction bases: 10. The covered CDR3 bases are TGCGCCAGCAGCCCTCGACAGGGTCCTGGTGAG. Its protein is CASSPRQGPGE. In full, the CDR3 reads CASSPRQGPGEQFF.

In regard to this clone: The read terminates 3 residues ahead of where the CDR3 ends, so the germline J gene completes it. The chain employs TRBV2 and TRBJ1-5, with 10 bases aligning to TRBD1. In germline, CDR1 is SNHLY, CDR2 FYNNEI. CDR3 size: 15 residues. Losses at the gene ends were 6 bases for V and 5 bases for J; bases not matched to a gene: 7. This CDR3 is CASSPGQGGYQPQHF. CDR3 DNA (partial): TGTGCCAGCAGCCCAGGACAGGGGGGGTATCAGCCC.

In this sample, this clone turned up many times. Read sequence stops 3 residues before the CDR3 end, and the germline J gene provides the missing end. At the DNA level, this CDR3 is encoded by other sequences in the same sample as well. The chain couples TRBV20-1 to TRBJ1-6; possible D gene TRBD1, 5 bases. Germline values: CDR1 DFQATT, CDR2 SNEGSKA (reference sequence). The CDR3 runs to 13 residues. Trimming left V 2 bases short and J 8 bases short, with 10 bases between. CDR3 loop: CSARRGADSPLHF. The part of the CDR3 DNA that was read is TGCAGTGCTAGAAGAGGGGCGGATTCACCC.